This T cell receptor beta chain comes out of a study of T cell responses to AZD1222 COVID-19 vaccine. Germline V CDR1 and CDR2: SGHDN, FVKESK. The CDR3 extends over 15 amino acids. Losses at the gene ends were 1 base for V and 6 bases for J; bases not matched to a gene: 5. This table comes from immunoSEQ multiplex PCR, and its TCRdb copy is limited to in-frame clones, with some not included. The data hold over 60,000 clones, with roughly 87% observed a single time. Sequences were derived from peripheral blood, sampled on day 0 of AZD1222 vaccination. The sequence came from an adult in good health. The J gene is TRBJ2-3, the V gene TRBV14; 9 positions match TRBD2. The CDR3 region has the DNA TGTGCCAGCAGCCAAGTGGGTAGCGGGGGTGATACGCAGTATTTT. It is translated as CASSQVGSGGDTQYF. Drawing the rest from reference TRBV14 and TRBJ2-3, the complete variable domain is EAGVTQFPSHSVIEKGQTVTLRCDPISGHDNLYWYRRVMGKEIKFLLHFVKESKQDESGMPNNRFLAERTGGTYSTLKVQPAELEDSGVYFCASSQVGSGGDTQYFGPGTRLTVL.